The 17 T cell receptor beta chains given below trace back to one sample, sequenced in a study of early T cells in non-severe SARS-CoV-2 infection. TCRdb analysed the 5' RACE reads with MiXCR anew, one entry per CDR3 protein. The sample contains about 52,000 distinct CDR3 sequences, 11% of which appear only once. The specimen was whole blood. Receptors originate from an adult who was a healthcare worker with PCR-confirmed SARS-CoV-2 infection or an uninfected control (not recorded which).

The chain is built from TRBV29-1 and TRBJ2-7; D might be TRBD1 (6 bases). V lost 5 bases to trimming and J lost 5 bases, with 13 bases between them. CDR1 is SQVTM, CDR2 ANQGSEA, per germline. This CDR3 spans 12 amino acids. The CDR3 nucleotides read TGCAGCGTTTCCAACCAGGGGAACGAGCAGTACTTC. This encodes CSVSNQGNEQYF.

V and J are TRBV27 and TRBJ2-3; D remains ambiguous. The germline gives CDR1 MNHEY, CDR2 SMNVEV (reference sequence). This CDR3 contains 14 residues. Deletions cut 5 bases from V and 5 bases from J, with 14 bases between. CDR3 sequence reads: CASSPLVSRDTQYF. CDR3 DNA sequence: TGTGCCAGCAGTCCCCTGGTTTCCCGAGATACGCAGTATTTT.

The sample holds many counts of this clonotype. V gene TRBV6-1 combines with J gene TRBJ1-5; TRBD1 matches 8 bases. The CDR3 loop spans 19 amino acids. V shed 6 bases, J shed 6 bases, and the junction held 22 bases outside the gene matches. Germline CDR1 reads MNHNS; CDR2 reads SASEGT. The CDR3 loop is CASSPRTGSHNPHGQPQHF. For the CDR3, the DNA is TGTGCCAGCAGCCCCCGGACAGGGTCCCATAACCCCCACGGTCAGCCCCAGCATTTT.

This clonotype was observed a few times. The chain employs TRBV20-1 and TRBJ2-5; D unresolved. The CDR3 extends over 12 amino acids. Deletions cut 2 bases from V and 1 base from J, with 5 bases between. Germline V gene data show CDR1 as DFQATT and CDR2 as SNEGSKA (reference sequence). Here the CDR3 reads CSARLLQETQYF. CDR3 in DNA: TGCAGTGCTAGACTACTCCAAGAGACCCAGTACTTC.

This clonotype appeared many times. The genes are TRBV7-2 and TRBJ2-5; TRBD2 matches 10 bases. After removal of 1 base from V and 5 bases from J, the junction contained 7 bases not matched to a gene. This CDR3 is built from 16 residues. The V gene's germline CDR1 is SGHTA and CDR2 FQGNSA. Written as DNA, the CDR3 is TGTGCCAGCAGCTTAGGGTCTAGCGGGAGCGTCGAGACCCAGTACTTC. This gives the protein CASSLGSSGSVETQYF.

This clonotype has more than one count but fewer than ten. The J gene is TRBJ2-5, the V gene TRBV11-2, with TRBD1 matching over 8 bases. CDR1 and CDR2 (germline): SGHAT, FQNNGV. V lost 4 bases, J lost 0 bases, and 10 bases stayed unmatched. The CDR3 runs 17 residues. The CDR3 is CASSYHGGQAYQETQYF. The CDR3 region has the DNA TGTGCCAGCAGCTATCATGGGGGACAGGCGTACCAAGAGACCCAGTACTTC.

In DNA form, the CDR3 reads TGTGCCAGCAGCTTGAGGCTCAGTAACACCGGGGAGCTGTTTTTT. Translation: CASSLRLSNTGELFF. V is TRBV5-4 and J is TRBJ2-2, with D unclear. Trimming removed 1 base at V and 2 bases at J, with 9 bases between. The length of the CDR3 is 15 residues. Per the germline V gene, CDR1 is SGHNT and CDR2 is YYREEE (reference sequence). Supplemented by reference TRBV5-4 and TRBJ2-2, the full variable domain reads ETGVTQSPTHLIKTRGQQVTLRCSSQSGHNTVSWYQQALGQGPQFIFQYYREEENGRGNFPPRFSGLQFPNYSSELNVNALELDDSALYLCASSLRLSNTGELFFGEGSRLTVL.

The chain links TRBV4-3 to TRBJ2-1; unclear D gene. CDR1 LGHNA and CDR2 YSLEER come from the germline V gene. The CDR3 sequence is 14 residues long. V was trimmed by 0 bases and J by 9 bases, leaving 12 bases between them. The CDR3 region is CASSQDGNSGEQFF. Written as DNA, the CDR3 is TGCGCCAGCAGCCAAGATGGAAACTCCGGTGAGCAGTTCTTC.

This clonotype was observed at least ten times. This sequence joins TRBV6-2 or TRBV6-3 and TRBJ2-5; 14 nucleotides agree with TRBD2. After removal of 4 bases from V and 9 bases from J, the junction contained 1 base not matched to a gene. The CDR3 is 13 residues long. The germline V gene encodes CDR1 MNHEY and CDR2 SVGEGT. As DNA, the CDR3 is TGTGCCAGCAGTTGGGGACTAGCGGGGGCCCAGTACTTC. It encodes CASSWGLAGAQYF.

Many counts were recorded for this clonotype. The rearrangement uses TRBV9 and TRBJ2-3; D gene ambiguous. The CDR3 consists of 12 residues. V lost 2 bases, J lost 4 bases, and 5 bases lay in between. Germline CDR1 and CDR2: SGDLS and YYNGEE. The CDR3 DNA sequence: TGTGCCAGCAGCGTTAGTGCAGATACGCAGTATTTT. It encodes CASSVSADTQYF. The variable domain in full, with the rest retrieved from reference TRBV9 and TRBJ2-3, is DSGVTQTPKHLITATGQRVTLRCSPRSGDLSVYWYQQSLDQGLQFLIQYYNGEERAKGNILERFSAQQFPDLHSELNLSSLELGDSALYFCASSVSADTQYFGPGTRLTVL.

V and J are TRBV2 and TRBJ2-5, with D maybe TRBD1 (5 bases). V dropped 8 bases and J dropped 1 base, with 17 bases sitting between them. The CDR3 is 15 amino acids. Germline CDR1 SNHLY, CDR2 FYNNEI. CDR3 sequence: CASGGHLYLQETQYF. As DNA, the CDR3 is TGTGCCAGCGGCGGACACTTGTACCTCCAAGAGACCCAGTACTTC. Together with reference TRBV2 and TRBJ2-5, the CDR3 gives the full variable domain: EPEVTQTPSHQVTQMGQEVILRCVPISNHLYFYWYRQILGQKVEFLVSFYNNEISEKSEIFDDQFSVERPDGSNFTLKIRSTKLEDSAMYFCASGGHLYLQETQYFGPGTRLLVL.

For the CDR3, the DNA is TGTGCCAGCAGTGAAGATAGGGGCAATCAGCCCCAGCATTTT. Amino acids: CASSEDRGNQPQHF. The rearrangement uses TRBV6-1 and TRBJ1-5; no definite D call. Trimming left V 1 base short and J 2 bases short, with 6 bases between. Germline-derived CDR1 and CDR2 are MNHNS and SASEGT. CDR3 length: 14 amino acids.

This clonotype was seen repeatedly, ten times or more. The CDR3 region is CASSRATGNYGYTF. The CDR3 DNA sequence: TGTGCCAGCAGCCGTGCGACAGGCAACTATGGCTACACCTTC. The chain combines TRBV3-1 with TRBJ1-2; possibly TRBD1 for D (6 bases). Trimming took off 4 bases at V and 2 bases at J, with 11 bases between the two ends. The germline CDR1 and CDR2 sequences are LGHDT and YNNKEL (reference sequence). This CDR3 has 14 amino acids.

This clonotype was seen at least ten times. The gene calls are TRBV6-5 and TRBJ2-5, with D tentatively TRBD2 (5 bases). The CDR3 has 15 amino acids. CDR1 MNHEY and CDR2 SVGAGI come from the germline V gene. With 0 bases removed from V and 6 bases from J, the gap between germline ends came to 14 bases. The DNA for the CDR3 is TGTGCCAGCAGTTACTCGACCGCGGGTCGGCAGACCCAGTACTTC. It translates to CASSYSTAGRQTQYF.

This clonotype was counted ten times or more. V gene TRBV6-1 combines with J gene TRBJ2-1; D is perhaps TRBD2 (7 bases). V lost 3 bases to trimming and J lost 4 bases, with 13 bases between them. The CDR3 sequence is 15 residues long. From germline, CDR1 is MNHNS and CDR2 SASEGT. CDR3 residues: CASSDRGEGYNEQFF. CDR3 nucleotide sequence: TGTGCCAGCAGTGATAGGGGGGAGGGATACAATGAGCAGTTCTTC.

In DNA, the CDR3 is TGTGCCAGTAGTTCCATGGGGACGCAAGAGACCCAGTACTTC. It yields the protein CASSSMGTQETQYF. This chain uses TRBV19 with TRBJ2-5, with D perhaps assigned TRBD1 or TRBD2 (5 bases each). The CDR3 spans 14 residues. The V end was cut by 5 bases, the J end by 2 bases, with 12 bases between. CDR1 is LNHDA and CDR2 is SQIVND in the germline V gene (reference sequence).

This clonotype has at least ten counts. The chain has TRBV7-9 and TRBJ1-5; D unclear. This CDR3 contains 15 residues. The V gene's germline CDR1 is SEHNR and CDR2 FQNEAQ (reference sequence). V lost 4 bases and J lost 2, with 12 bases in between. The CDR3 region has the DNA TGTGCCAGCAGCTCCTCGGAGTACGGCAATCAGCCCCAGCATTTT. It yields the protein CASSSSEYGNQPQHF.